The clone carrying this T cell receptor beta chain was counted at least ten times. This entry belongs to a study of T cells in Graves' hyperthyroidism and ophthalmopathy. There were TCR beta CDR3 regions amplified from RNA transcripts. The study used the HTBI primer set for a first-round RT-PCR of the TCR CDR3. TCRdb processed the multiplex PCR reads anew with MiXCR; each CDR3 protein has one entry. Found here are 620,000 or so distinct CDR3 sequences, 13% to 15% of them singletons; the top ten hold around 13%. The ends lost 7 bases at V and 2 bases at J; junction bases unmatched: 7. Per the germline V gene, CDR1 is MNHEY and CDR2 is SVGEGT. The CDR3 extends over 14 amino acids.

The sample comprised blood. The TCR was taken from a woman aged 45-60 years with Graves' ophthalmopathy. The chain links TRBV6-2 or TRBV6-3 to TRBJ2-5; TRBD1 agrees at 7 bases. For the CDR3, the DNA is TGTGCCAGCAAAGAAACAGGGGAACAAGAGACCCAGTACTTC. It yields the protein CASKETGEQETQYF.